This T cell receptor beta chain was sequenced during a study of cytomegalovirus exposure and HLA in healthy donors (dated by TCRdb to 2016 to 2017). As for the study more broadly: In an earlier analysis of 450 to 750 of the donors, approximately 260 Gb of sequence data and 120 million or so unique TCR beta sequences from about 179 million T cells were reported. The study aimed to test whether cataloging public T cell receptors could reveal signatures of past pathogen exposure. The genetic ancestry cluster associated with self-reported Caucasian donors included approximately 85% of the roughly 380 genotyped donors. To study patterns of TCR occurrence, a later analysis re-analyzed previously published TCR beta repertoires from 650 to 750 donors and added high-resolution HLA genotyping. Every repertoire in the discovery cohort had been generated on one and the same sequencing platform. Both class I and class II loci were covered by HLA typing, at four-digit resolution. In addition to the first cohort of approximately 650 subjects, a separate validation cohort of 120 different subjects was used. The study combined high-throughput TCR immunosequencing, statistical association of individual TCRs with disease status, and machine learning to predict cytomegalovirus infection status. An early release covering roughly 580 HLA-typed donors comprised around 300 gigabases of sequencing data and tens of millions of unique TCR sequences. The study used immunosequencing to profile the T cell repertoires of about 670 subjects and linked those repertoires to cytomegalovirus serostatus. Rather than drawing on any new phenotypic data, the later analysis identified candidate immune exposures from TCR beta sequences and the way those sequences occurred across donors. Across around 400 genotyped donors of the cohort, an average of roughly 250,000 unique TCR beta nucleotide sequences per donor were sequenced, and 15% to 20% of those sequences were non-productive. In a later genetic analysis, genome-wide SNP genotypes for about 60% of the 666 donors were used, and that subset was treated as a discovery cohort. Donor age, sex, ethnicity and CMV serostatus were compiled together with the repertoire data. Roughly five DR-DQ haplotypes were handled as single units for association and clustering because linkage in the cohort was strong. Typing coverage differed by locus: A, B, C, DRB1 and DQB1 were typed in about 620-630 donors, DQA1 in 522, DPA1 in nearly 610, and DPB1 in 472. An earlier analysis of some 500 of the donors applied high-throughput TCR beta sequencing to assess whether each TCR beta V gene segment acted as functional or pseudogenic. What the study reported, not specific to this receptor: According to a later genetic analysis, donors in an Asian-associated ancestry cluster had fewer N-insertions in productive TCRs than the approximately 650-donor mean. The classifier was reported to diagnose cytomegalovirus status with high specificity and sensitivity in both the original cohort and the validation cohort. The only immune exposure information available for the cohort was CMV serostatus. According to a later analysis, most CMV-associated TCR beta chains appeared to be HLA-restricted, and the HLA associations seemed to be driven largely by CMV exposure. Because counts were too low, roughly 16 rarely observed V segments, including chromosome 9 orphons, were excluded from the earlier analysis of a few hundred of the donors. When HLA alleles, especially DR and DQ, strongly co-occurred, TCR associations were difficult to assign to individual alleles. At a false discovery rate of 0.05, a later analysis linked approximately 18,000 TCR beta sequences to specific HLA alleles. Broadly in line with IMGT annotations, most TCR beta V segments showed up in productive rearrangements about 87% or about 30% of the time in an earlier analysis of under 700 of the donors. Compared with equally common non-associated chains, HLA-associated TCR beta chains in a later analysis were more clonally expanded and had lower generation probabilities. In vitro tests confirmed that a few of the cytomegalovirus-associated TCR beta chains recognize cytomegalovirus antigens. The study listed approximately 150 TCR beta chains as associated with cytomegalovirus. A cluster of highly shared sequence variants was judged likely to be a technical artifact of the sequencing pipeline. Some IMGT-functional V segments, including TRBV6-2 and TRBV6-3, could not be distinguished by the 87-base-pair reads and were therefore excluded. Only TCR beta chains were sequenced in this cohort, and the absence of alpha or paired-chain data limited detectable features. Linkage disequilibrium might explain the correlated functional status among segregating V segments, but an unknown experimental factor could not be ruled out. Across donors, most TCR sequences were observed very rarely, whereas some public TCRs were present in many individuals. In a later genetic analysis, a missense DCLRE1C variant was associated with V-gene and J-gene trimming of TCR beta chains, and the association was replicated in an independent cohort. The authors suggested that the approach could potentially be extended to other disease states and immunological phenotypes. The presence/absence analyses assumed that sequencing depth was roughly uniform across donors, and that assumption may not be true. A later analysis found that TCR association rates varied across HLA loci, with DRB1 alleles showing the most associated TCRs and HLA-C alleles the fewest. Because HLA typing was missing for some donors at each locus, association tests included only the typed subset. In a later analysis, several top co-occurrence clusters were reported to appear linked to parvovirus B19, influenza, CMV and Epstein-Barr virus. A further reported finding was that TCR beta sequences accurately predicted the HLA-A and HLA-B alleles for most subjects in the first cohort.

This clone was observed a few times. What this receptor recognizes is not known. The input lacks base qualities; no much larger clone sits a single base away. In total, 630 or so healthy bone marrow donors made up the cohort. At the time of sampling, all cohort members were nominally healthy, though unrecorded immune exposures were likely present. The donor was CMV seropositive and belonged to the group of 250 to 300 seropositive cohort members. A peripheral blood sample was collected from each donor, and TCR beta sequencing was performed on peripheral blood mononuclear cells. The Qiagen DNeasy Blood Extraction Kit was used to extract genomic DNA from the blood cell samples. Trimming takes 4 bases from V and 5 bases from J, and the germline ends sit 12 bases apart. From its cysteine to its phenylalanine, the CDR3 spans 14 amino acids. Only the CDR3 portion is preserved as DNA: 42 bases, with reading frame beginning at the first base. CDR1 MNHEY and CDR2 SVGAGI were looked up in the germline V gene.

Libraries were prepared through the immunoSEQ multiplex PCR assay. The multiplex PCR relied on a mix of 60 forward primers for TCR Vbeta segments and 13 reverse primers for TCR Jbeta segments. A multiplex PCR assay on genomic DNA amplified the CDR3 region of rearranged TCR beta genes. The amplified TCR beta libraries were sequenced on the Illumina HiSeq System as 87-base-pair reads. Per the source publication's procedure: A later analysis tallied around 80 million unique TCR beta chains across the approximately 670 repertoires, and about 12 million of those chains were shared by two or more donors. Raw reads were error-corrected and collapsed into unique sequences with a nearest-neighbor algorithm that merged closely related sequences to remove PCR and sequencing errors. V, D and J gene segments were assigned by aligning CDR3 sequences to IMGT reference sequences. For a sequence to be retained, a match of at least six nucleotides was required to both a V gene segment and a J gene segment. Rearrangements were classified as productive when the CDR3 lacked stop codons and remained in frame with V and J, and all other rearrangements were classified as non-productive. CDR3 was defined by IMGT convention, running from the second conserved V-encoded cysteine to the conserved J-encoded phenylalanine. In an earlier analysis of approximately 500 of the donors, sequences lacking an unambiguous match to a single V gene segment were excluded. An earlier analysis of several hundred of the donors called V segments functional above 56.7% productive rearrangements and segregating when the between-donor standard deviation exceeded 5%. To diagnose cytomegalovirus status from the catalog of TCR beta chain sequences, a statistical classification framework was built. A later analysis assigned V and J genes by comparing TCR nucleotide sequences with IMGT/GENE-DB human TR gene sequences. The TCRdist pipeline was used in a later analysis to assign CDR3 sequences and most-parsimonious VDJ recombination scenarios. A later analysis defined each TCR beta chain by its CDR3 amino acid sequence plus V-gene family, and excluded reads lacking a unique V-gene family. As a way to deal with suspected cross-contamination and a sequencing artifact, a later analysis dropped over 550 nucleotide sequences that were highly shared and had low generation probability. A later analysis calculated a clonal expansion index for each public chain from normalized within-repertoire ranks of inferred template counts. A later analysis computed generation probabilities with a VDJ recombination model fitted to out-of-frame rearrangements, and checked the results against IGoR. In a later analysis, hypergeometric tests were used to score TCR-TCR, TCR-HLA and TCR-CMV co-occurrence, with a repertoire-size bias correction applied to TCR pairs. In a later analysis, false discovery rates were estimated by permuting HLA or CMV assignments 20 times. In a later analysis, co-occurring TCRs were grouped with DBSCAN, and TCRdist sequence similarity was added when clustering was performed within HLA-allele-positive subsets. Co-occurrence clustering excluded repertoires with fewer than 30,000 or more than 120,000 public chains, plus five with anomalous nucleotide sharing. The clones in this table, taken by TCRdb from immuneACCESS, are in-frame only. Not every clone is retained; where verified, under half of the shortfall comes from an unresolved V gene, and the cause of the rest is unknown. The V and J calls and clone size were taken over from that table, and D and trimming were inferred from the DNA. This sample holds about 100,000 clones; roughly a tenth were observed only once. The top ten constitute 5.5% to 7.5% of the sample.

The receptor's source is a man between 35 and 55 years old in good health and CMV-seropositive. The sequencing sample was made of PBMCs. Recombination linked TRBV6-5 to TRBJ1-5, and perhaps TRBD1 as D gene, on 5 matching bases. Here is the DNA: TGTGCCAGCAGTTCAGCGGGGGAACATCAGCCCCAGCATTTT. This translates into CASSSAGEHQPQHF.